Each of the 23 T cell receptor gamma chains below was sequenced from the same sample in a study of intestinal T cells in coeliac disease. LymphoTrack primers amplified TRG sequences from roughly 210 ng of biopsy DNA. TCRdb called clones anew from the multiplex PCR reads with CATT. The sample shows 1,000 to 1,500 gamma-chain clones, about 45% of them seen only once. Genomic DNA came from ten roughly 5-µm formalin-fixed paraffin-embedded scrolls per case. The sample comprised a duodenal biopsy. These receptor sequences come from a human donor with celiac disease.

The CDR3 DNA sequence: TGTGCCACCTGGGATTTTTATAAGAAACTCTTT. Its protein product is CATWDFYKKLF. This chain joins TRGV8 and TRGJ1 or TRGJ2. There are 11 residues in the CDR3. Germline CDR1 is VENAVY and CDR2 is YDSYNSRV. V was pared by 3 bases and J by 6 bases, with 2 bases of the junction left unmatched.

The V call is TRGV4, the J call TRGJ1 or TRGJ2. The V gene's germline CDR1 is EGSTGY and CDR2 YDSYTSSV. CDR3 size: 12 residues. The CDR3 sequence: CAPRMGRYKKLF. The CDR3 nucleotides are TGTGCACCTCGGATGGGGCGCTATAAGAAACTCTTT.

Remarks on this clone: A much larger clone differs by one base, so this may be a read error. V usage is TRGV3 and J usage is TRGJP2. CDR1 and CDR2 from the germline V gene are VTNTFY and YDVSTARD (reference sequence). The CDR3 length is 16 residues. The CDR3 is CAIWDRRVFSDWIKTF. CDR3 coding DNA: TGTGCCATCTGGGACAGGCGGGTTTTTAGTGATTGGATCAAGACGTTT.

The table lists this clone with a few counts. V gene TRGV2 combines with J gene TRGJ1 or TRGJ2. The length of the CDR3 is 14 residues. V gave up 0 bases and J gave up 10 bases; unmatched junction bases: 12. Germline V lookup: CDR1 EGSNGY, CDR2 YDSYNSKV. This chain's CDR3 is CATWDGGVREKKLF. CDR3 in DNA: TGTGCCACCTGGGACGGGGGGGTTCGGGAAAAGAAACTCTTT.

The rearrangement uses TRGV4 and TRGJ1 or TRGJ2. This CDR3 contains 12 residues. Unmatched junction bases numbered 3, after V lost 4 bases and J lost 3 bases. Germline V lookup: CDR1 EGSTGY, CDR2 YDSYTSSV. CDR3 bases: TGTGCCACCTGGGAAATTTATTATAAGAAACTCTTT. Protein sequence: CATWEIYYKKLF.

The CDR3 DNA sequence: TGTGCCACCTGGGACGGGCCTGGAAGTGAATATAAGAAACTCTTT. This encodes CATWDGPGSEYKKLF. The J gene is TRGJ1 or TRGJ2, the V gene TRGV2. This CDR3 has 15 amino acids. The V gene end was trimmed by 0 bases and the J gene end by 7 bases; junction bases not matched to a gene: 12. Per the germline V gene, CDR1 is EGSNGY and CDR2 is YDSYNSKV.

In regard to this clone: The junction does not match germline at one end; this may be a read error. Distinct nucleotide sequences in the sample also encode this CDR3. The chain has TRGV4 and TRGJ1 or TRGJ2. This CDR3 has 16 amino acids. Germline values: CDR1 EGSTGY, CDR2 YDSYTSSV. CDR3 coding DNA: TGTGCTACCTCAAGGGTGGCCGCCTGGAATTATTATAAGAAACTCTTT. It is translated as CATSRVAAWNYYKKLF.

The genes are TRGV2 and TRGJP2. The CDR3 loop spans 12 amino acids. The germline gives CDR1 EGSNGY, CDR2 YDSYNSKV. The V segment lost 0 bases and the J segment 11 bases; nucleotides outside the gene matches: 3. This chain's CDR3 is CATWDGPWIKTF. CDR3 DNA sequence: TGTGCCACCTGGGACGGGCCGTGGATCAAGACGTTT.

The chain has TRGV3 and TRGJ1 or TRGJ2. CDR1 is VTNTFY and CDR2 is YDVSTARD in the germline V gene (reference sequence). The CDR3 totals 13 residues. CDR3 residues: CAPRDRGDYKKLF. CDR3 bases: TGTGCACCACGGGACAGGGGGGATTATAAGAAACTCTTT.

The chain is built from TRGV8 and TRGJ1 or TRGJ2. V lost 1 base to trimming and J lost 10 bases; unmatched junction nucleotides: 4. The CDR3 runs 11 residues. Germline CDR1 reads VENAVY; CDR2 reads YDSYNSRV. The CDR3 reads CATWDRPKKLF. The CDR3 nucleotides read TGTGCCACCTGGGATAGACCAAAGAAACTCTTT.

The chain carries TRGV2 and TRGJP2. The trim removed 2 bases at V and 9 bases at J, leaving 9 bases unmatched. Germline loops: CDR1 EGSNGY, CDR2 YDSYNSKV. This CDR3 region has 14 residues. DNA of the CDR3: TGTGCCACCTGGGACGCATCAGTGAATTGGATCAAGACGTTT. Translation: CATWDASVNWIKTF.

In its sample, this clone was seen a few times. V usage is TRGV9 and J usage is TRGJ1 or TRGJ2. The CDR3 runs to 9 residues. Germline lookup yields CDR1 GITISATS and CDR2 ISYDGTV (reference sequence). V lost 4 bases and J lost 9; bases outside the gene matches: 0. In DNA form, the CDR3 reads TGTGCCTTGTGGGATAAGAAACTCTTT. It yields the protein CALWDKKLF.

V and J are TRGV8 and TRGJ1 or TRGJ2. Germline CDR1 reads VENAVY; CDR2 reads YDSYNSRV. V shed 6 bases, J shed 7 bases, and the junction held 12 bases outside the gene matches. The CDR3 runs to 13 residues. The CDR3 spells CATWRMSDYKKLF. The CDR3 nucleotides read TGTGCCACCTGGAGAATGTCGGACTATAAGAAACTCTTT.

The genes are TRGV8 and TRGJ1 or TRGJ2. Germline V CDR1 and CDR2: VENAVY, YDSYNSRV. Trimming cost V 2 bases and J 6 bases; bases outside gene matches: 19. This CDR3 has 17 residues. CDR3 loop: CATWDNKVQPRIYKKLF. As DNA, the CDR3 is TGTGCCACCTGGGATAATAAGGTCCAACCAAGGATTTATAAGAAACTCTTT.

As for this clone: Since a much larger clone is just one base distant, this may be a read error. The chain is built from TRGV9 and TRGJ1 or TRGJ2. The CDR3 has 13 amino acids. Germline V lookup: CDR1 GITISATS, CDR2 ISYDGTV (reference sequence). The CDR3 protein is CALWEVYYYKKLF. In DNA, the CDR3 is TGTGCCTTATGGGAGGTTTATTATTATAAGAAACTCTTT.

This clone is categorized as large. The chain joins TRGV2 to TRGJP2. V was pared by 5 bases and J by 3 bases, with 3 bases of the junction left unmatched. Germline V lookup: CDR1 EGSNGY, CDR2 YDSYNSKV. CDR3 length: 13 residues. CDR3 protein: CATWVRSDWIKTF. CDR3 nucleotide sequence: TGTGCCACCTGGGTTCGTAGTGATTGGATCAAGACGTTT.

The rearrangement links TRGV10 to TRGJ1 or TRGJ2. Being an ORF, TRGV10 has a function that is uncertain. This CDR3 comprises 12 residues. Trimming at V came to 8 bases and at J to 9 bases, leaving 11 bases not matched to a gene. In DNA form, the CDR3 reads TGTGCTGCGTGGGCGCTGCCAGTTAAGAAACTCTTT. As protein: CAAWALPVKKLF.

This clone was counted a few times. V gene TRGV2 combines with J gene TRGJ1 or TRGJ2. Germline-derived CDR1 and CDR2 are EGSNGY and YDSYNSKV. The CDR3 has 13 residues. The V gene end was trimmed by 0 bases and the J gene end by 2 bases; junction bases not matched to a gene: 1. CDR3 amino acids: CATWDGYYYKKLF. The CDR3 region has the DNA TGTGCCACCTGGGACGGGTATTATTATAAGAAACTCTTT.

There are a few counts of this clone. V usage is TRGV8 and J usage is TRGJ1 or TRGJ2. This CDR3 has 13 residues. V was pared by 3 bases and J by 2 bases, with 4 bases of the junction left unmatched. CDR1 and CDR2 from the germline V gene are VENAVY and YDSYNSRV. CDR3 bases: TGTGCCACCTGGGATCAGGATTATTATAAGAAACTCTTT. It specifies CATWDQDYYKKLF.

This clone occurred a few times. The genes are TRGV8 and TRGJ1 or TRGJ2. Germline CDR1 is VENAVY and CDR2 is YDSYNSRV. This CDR3 spans 13 amino acids. CDR3 sequence: CAPGIVRHYKKLF. The DNA of the CDR3 is TGTGCACCTGGGATAGTTCGCCATTATAAGAAACTCTTT.

This clone was counted between two and nine times. This chain links TRGV10 with TRGJ1 or TRGJ2. TRGV10 is classed as an ORF, of uncertain function. The J segment lost 3 bases and the V segment lost 8 bases, leaving 11 bases of the junction unmatched. The CDR3 consists of 14 residues. CDR3 sequence (DNA): TGTGCTGCGTGGGATTATAGTTTTTATTATAAGAAACTCTTT. Its translation: CAAWDYSFYYKKLF.

This CDR3 is CACWIRHVNIRKLF. In nucleotides, the CDR3 is TGTGCCTGCTGGATTAGGCACGTTAATATAAGAAAACTCTTT. V gene TRGV11 combines with J gene TRGJ1 or TRGJ2. TRGV11 is given ORF status, its function remaining uncertain. V lost 0 bases to trimming and J lost 13 bases; unmatched junction nucleotides: 12. The CDR3 runs 14 residues.

Comments on this clone: It may be a read error: a sequence one base away is much more abundant. The V and J genes are TRGV11 and TRGJP2. TRGV11 is classed as an ORF, of uncertain function. CDR3 size: 21 residues. CDR3 nucleotides: TGTGCCTGCTGGATTAGGCACGTGGGTTCCGTGCCTTATAGTAGTGATCGGATCAAGACGTTT. Encoded protein: CACWIRHVGSVPYSSDRIKTF.